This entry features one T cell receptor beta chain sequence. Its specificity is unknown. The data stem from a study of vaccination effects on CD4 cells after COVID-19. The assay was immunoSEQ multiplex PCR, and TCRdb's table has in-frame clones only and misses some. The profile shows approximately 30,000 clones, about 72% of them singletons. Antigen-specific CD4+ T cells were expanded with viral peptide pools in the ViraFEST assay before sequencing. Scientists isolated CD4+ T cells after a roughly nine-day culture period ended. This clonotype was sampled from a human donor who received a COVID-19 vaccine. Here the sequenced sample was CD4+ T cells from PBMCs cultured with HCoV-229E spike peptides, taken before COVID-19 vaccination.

CDR3 coding DNA: TGCGCCACCCAGGAGACCCGGGGCGGCTACACCTTC. This codes for CATQETRGGYTF. This sequence joins TRBV10-2 and TRBJ1-2, with D possibly TRBD1 on 5 matching bases. This CDR3 contains 12 residues. Germline assignment: CDR1 WSHSY and CDR2 SAAADI. The V end lost 10 bases, the J end lost 8 bases, and 17 bases lay between the germline ends.